This T cell receptor beta chain was captured by sequencing in a study of blood T cell repertoires in COVID-19. On the study more broadly: Sample material is recorded as cDNA or gDNA derived from T cells, B-cell-depleted T cells, or PBMCs.

In the original analysis: Amplification of reference gene primers was used by the study to estimate nucleated cell counts. Measured with immunoSEQ multiplex PCR; TCRdb has only the in-frame clones, and not every one. V, J and clone size reflect that table, while D and trimming were determined from the DNA. The sample carries tens of thousands of clones, roughly 80% recorded once. The ends were cut back, 3 bases at V and 7 bases at J, with 13 bases in the middle. CDR3 size: 14 residues. Germline V gives CDR1 MNHNS, CDR2 SASEGT. The TCR was taken from a man aged 70 or older with acute or convalescent COVID-19. Sequencing used peripheral blood. The V call is TRBV6-1, the J call TRBJ1-5, with D unclear. The CDR3 is CASSDRLSGQPQHF. In nucleotides, the CDR3 is TGTGCCAGCAGTGATCGACTCTCGGGGCAGCCCCAGCATTTT.